The clone carrying this TCR beta chain was counted ten times or more. Time point: newly diagnosed GD, antithyroid drugs for less than 3 months. There was RNA extracted from PBMCs, and the TCR library was made from it. It was American Thyroid Association guidelines that determined Graves' disease diagnosis. V dropped 6 bases and J dropped 6; count of bases not matched to a gene: 7. CDR3 length: 14 residues. This sample is part of a study of regulatory T cells in long-lasting Graves disease. Construction of the TCR beta libraries employed iRepertoire HTBI primers in conjunction with Arm-PCR of CDR3 regions. TCRdb re-called the multiplex PCR reads with MiXCR, one entry per CDR3 protein. The data hold about 430,000 distinct CDR3 sequences, with 14% to 15% observed a single time. This sample was shared with a second study, whose subject was T cells in Graves' hyperthyroidism and ophthalmopathy. From that paper: On the basis of clinical symptoms, serum thyroxine and TRAb, thyroid ultrasound and orbital computed tomography, diagnoses were made.

The V gene is TRBV12-3 or TRBV12-4, the J gene TRBJ2-1; TRBD2 aligns across 8 bases. The origin of this receptor is a woman in her 40s with Graves disease. The specimen comprised peripheral blood mononuclear cells (PBMCs), sampled at new diagnosis, from a patient treated with antithyroid drugs. CDR3 sequence (DNA): TGTGCCAGCAGCACTAGCGGAGGGGGCAATGAGCAGTTCTTC. Translated, it gives CASSTSGGGNEQFF.